The 27 T cell receptor beta chains in this list originate from one sample, sequenced in a study of T cells in Graves' hyperthyroidism and ophthalmopathy. TCR beta CDR3 regions were amplified from RNA transcripts. A first-round RT-PCR of the TCR CDR3 used the HTBI primer set. TCRdb re-called the multiplex PCR reads through MiXCR, storing one row per CDR3 protein. The table shows around 270,000 distinct CDR3 sequences, with approximately 18% occurring only once. The sequencing sample was made of blood. The receptors were gathered from a man aged 45-60 years with Graves' ophthalmopathy.

V is TRBV6-1 and J is TRBJ2-5; 9 bases align to TRBD2. Germline V gene data show CDR1 as MNHNS and CDR2 as SASEGT. This CDR3 comprises 13 residues. The V gene end was trimmed by 10 bases and the J gene end by 1 base; junction bases not matched to a gene: 4. The CDR3: CAKKTSGQETQYF. Here the CDR3 DNA reads TGTGCCAAAAAGACTAGCGGCCAAGAGACCCAGTACTTC.

The sample holds a few counts of this clonotype. One end of the junction does not line up with germline, which may come from a read error. The chain carries TRBV28 and TRBJ2-7; 12 bases are shared with TRBD2. Looked up from germline, CDR1 is MDHEN and CDR2 is SYDVKM. The CDR3 extends over 16 amino acids. In nucleotides, the CDR3 is TGTACCAGCAGTCCCGCGGGACTAGCGGGCTTCTACGAGCAGTACTTC. Residues: CTSSPAGLAGFYEQYF. The entire variable domain, with the rest obtained from reference TRBV28 and TRBJ2-7, is as follows: DVKVTQSSRYLVKRTGEKVFLECVQDMDHENMFWYRQDPGLGLRLIYFSYDVKMKEKGDIPEGYSVSREKKERFSLILESASTNQTSMYLCTSSPAGLAGFYEQYFGPGTRLTVT.

Notes on this clonotype: This may be a read error: a much more frequent sequence differs by one nucleotide. The chain combines TRBV3-1 with TRBJ1-3; D unclear. The CDR3 runs 15 residues. Germline V lookup: CDR1 LGHDT, CDR2 YNNKEL (reference sequence). The CDR3 DNA reads as TGTGCCAGCAGCCACCTACAAGGCGACGGAAGCACCATATATTTT. As protein: CASSHLQGDGSTIYF.

This clonotype was counted at least ten times. The genes are TRBV2 and TRBJ1-1; TRBD1 matches 10 bases. The CDR3 is made up of 14 amino acids. Germline V gives CDR1 SNHLY, CDR2 FYNNEI. The V and J ends lost 5 bases and 4 bases, in that order; junction bases with no gene match: 4. CDR3 nucleotide sequence: TGTGCCAGCAGTCCGGGACAGGGGATCACTGAAGCTTTCTTT. Amino acid sequence: CASSPGQGITEAFF. The full variable domain, in which reference TRBV2 and TRBJ1-1 provide the parts outside the CDR3, is EPEVTQTPSHQVTQMGQEVILRCVPISNHLYFYWYRQILGQKVEFLVSFYNNEISEKSEIFDDQFSVERPDGSNFTLKIRSTKLEDSAMYFCASSPGQGITEAFFGQGTRLTVV.

At least ten counts were recorded for this clonotype. The rearrangement joins TRBV5-1 to TRBJ2-1; 8 bases match TRBD2. Germline lookup yields CDR1 SGHRS and CDR2 YFSETQ. The CDR3 has 12 amino acids. With V trimmed by 6 bases and J by 9 bases, 5 bases remained unmatched. The CDR3 DNA reads TGCGCCAGCATCAGCGGGAGTTTTGAGCAGTTCTTC. Translated: CASISGSFEQFF.

The V and J genes are TRBV28 and TRBJ2-7; TRBD2 matches at 7 bases. Germline V CDR1 and CDR2: MDHEN, SYDVKM. J gave up 1 base and V 7 bases, and 10 bases lay outside the gene matches. The CDR3 is 15 residues long. In DNA form, the CDR3 reads TGTGCCAGCACGAAGGGCGGGAGTGTTTCCTACGAGCAGTACTTC. Translating gives CASTKGGSVSYEQYF.

This clonotype has just a few counts. V usage is TRBV7-9 and J usage is TRBJ2-3; TRBD1 matches 8 bases. Germline V gene data show CDR1 as SEHNR and CDR2 as FQNEAQ (reference sequence). The V segment lost 6 bases and the J segment 2 bases; nucleotides outside the gene matches: 7. CDR3 length equals 15 residues. The CDR3 DNA follows: TGTGCCAGCAGGGCGACAGGGGTCGCCACAGATACGCAGTATTTT. Amino acids: CASRATGVATDTQYF. The whole variable domain, remainder taken from reference TRBV7-9 and TRBJ2-3, is DTGVSQNPRHKITKRGQNVTFRCDPISEHNRLYWYRQTLGQGPEFLTYFQNEAQLEKSRLLSDRFSAERPKGSFSTLEIQRTEQGDSAMYLCASRATGVATDTQYFGPGTRLTVL.

Only a few counts were recorded for this clonotype. The chain employs TRBV5-1 and TRBJ2-6; D ambiguous. The length of the CDR3 is 16 residues. CDR1 and CDR2 from the germline V gene are SGHRS and YFSETQ. V lost 3 bases and J 0 bases, leaving 10 bases between the germline ends. CDR3 nucleotide sequence: TGCGCCAGCAGCTATGCTGGTGGCTCTGGGGCCAACGTCCTGACTTTC. Translating gives CASSYAGGSGANVLTF.

The rearrangement links TRBV2 to TRBJ2-1; D could derive from TRBD1 or TRBD2 (6 bases each). Germline-derived CDR1 and CDR2 are SNHLY and FYNNEI. The V gene lost 10 bases and the J gene lost 6 bases, with 19 bases spanning the gap. The CDR3 runs to 14 residues. CDR3 sequence reads: CAIREGGLINEQFF. The CDR3 nucleotides read TGTGCCATTCGTGAAGGGGGGTTGATCAATGAGCAGTTCTTC. Filled out from reference TRBV2 and TRBJ2-1, the complete variable domain reads EPEVTQTPSHQVTQMGQEVILRCVPISNHLYFYWYRQILGQKVEFLVSFYNNEISEKSEIFDDQFSVERPDGSNFTLKIRSTKLEDSAMYFCAIREGGLINEQFFGPGTRLTVL.

This clonotype was counted only a few times. The CDR3 sequence: CASSLGNHEQYF. CDR3 DNA sequence: TGTGCCAGCAGCTTGGGGAACCACGAGCAGTACTTC. The chain uses TRBV5-5 and TRBJ2-7; no reliable D call. This CDR3 has 12 residues. V shed 0 bases and J shed 5 bases, with 6 bases lying between them. Germline loops: CDR1 SGHKS, CDR2 YYEKEE (reference sequence).

This rearrangement joins TRBV14 to TRBJ1-2; tentative D call: TRBD1 (6 bases). Germline V gene lookup returns CDR1 SGHDN and CDR2 FVKESK. The CDR3 has 15 amino acids. The V gene lost 0 bases and the J gene lost 7 bases, with 15 bases spanning the gap. CDR3 residues: CASSQEAPRGFGYTF. CDR3 DNA sequence: TGTGCCAGCAGCCAAGAGGCCCCCAGGGGATTTGGCTACACCTTC. Using reference TRBV14 and TRBJ1-2 for the parts outside the CDR3, the full variable domain is EAGVTQFPSHSVIEKGQTVTLRCDPISGHDNLYWYRRVMGKEIKFLLHFVKESKQDESGMPNNRFLAERTGGTYSTLKVQPAELEDSGVYFCASSQEAPRGFGYTFGSGTRLTVV.

This clonotype was counted ten times or more. An end of the junction does not agree with germline; a read error may underlie this. This chain links TRBV20-1 with TRBJ1-5; possibly TRBD1 for D (6 bases). Per the germline V gene, CDR1 is DFQATT and CDR2 is SNEGSKA (reference sequence). CDR3 length: 14 amino acids. CDR3 protein: CSARDHRDMQPQHF. The CDR3 DNA is TGCAGTGCTCGAGACCACAGGGACATGCAGCCCCAGCATTTT.

The chain carries TRBV20-1 and TRBJ2-1; no clear D. The CDR3 contains 12 residues. CDR1 is DFQATT and CDR2 is SNEGSKA in the germline V gene (reference sequence). With 5 bases removed from V and 1 base from J, the gap between germline ends came to 6 bases. DNA of the CDR3: TGCAGTGCTGGGCGGTCCTACAATGAGCAGTTCTTC. Its translation is CSAGRSYNEQFF.

This clonotype was recorded many times. This sequence joins TRBV10-3 and TRBJ2-1; TRBD1 matches at 7 bases. This CDR3 spans 12 amino acids. The germline V gene has CDR1 ENHRY and CDR2 SYGVKD. Trimming at V came to 10 bases and at J to 6 bases, leaving 6 bases not matched to a gene. CDR3 region: CATRGGINEQFF. In nucleotides, the CDR3 is TGTGCCACCCGAGGGGGCATCAATGAGCAGTTCTTC.

The chain links TRBV7-3 to TRBJ2-2; tentatively, D is TRBD2 (6 bases). There are 16 residues in the CDR3. V lost 5 bases to trimming and J lost 5 bases, with 18 bases between them. CDR1 and CDR2 from the germline V gene are SGHTA and FQGTGA. DNA for the CDR3: TGTGCCAGCAGCATCGGGACTTCCCCGGCGACCGGGGAGCTGTTTTTT. Translating gives CASSIGTSPATGELFF.

This clonotype occurred many times. The rearrangement uses TRBV30 and TRBJ1-1; unclear D gene. Germline lookup yields CDR1 GTSNPN and CDR2 SVGIG (reference sequence). Trimming left V 1 base short and J 3 bases short, with 12 bases between. The CDR3 totals 14 residues. This chain's CDR3 is CAWSGFRGHTEAFF. The CDR3 DNA reads TGTGCCTGGAGTGGCTTTCGGGGTCACACTGAAGCTTTCTTT.

This clonotype was counted ten times or more. V is TRBV7-2 and J is TRBJ2-7; D may be TRBD1 (5 bases). The CDR3 is 15 residues long. CDR1 and CDR2 (germline): SGHTA, FQGNSA. The V gene lost 5 bases and the J gene lost 2 bases, with 16 bases spanning the gap. CDR3 DNA sequence: TGTGCCAGCAGCCCCCGCGAAGGGGCCGCCTACGAGCAGTACTTC. It is translated as CASSPREGAAYEQYF.

This clonotype was recorded at least ten times. V and J are TRBV30 and TRBJ1-1; 7 bases match TRBD1. The CDR3 runs 12 residues. V shed 2 bases, J shed 11 bases, and the junction held 8 bases outside the gene matches. Germline CDR1 and CDR2: GTSNPN and SVGIG (reference sequence). Here the CDR3 DNA reads TGTGCCTGGAGTCTTACAGGGGAAGGGGCTTTCTTT. It is translated as CAWSLTGEGAFF.

CDR3 nucleotides: TGCAGTGCTAGCGGGCGACTCGGGGTAGGGGAGCAGTTCTTC. Amino acids: CSASGRLGVGEQFF. The V and J genes are TRBV20-1 and TRBJ2-1, with D possibly matching TRBD2 (5 bases). Germline V gene sequence: CDR1 DFQATT, CDR2 SNEGSKA (reference sequence). This CDR3 comprises 14 residues. V lost 3 bases and J 10 bases, leaving 19 bases between the germline ends.

A note on this clonotype: A read error may produce the germline difference seen at one junction end. The V call is TRBV28, the J call TRBJ2-7; D is unclear. The CDR3 consists of 13 residues. CDR1 and CDR2 from the germline V gene are MDHEN and SYDVKM. Here the CDR3 reads CASSSSVLQNSHF. In DNA form, the CDR3 reads TGTGCCAGCAGCTCCAGCGTCCTTCAAAACTCACACTTC.

This clonotype has at least ten counts. V usage is TRBV2 and J usage is TRBJ2-1; a weak D match, TRBD2 (7 bases). Trimming shortened V by 0 bases and J by 8 bases, and 17 bases separated the two germline ends. The CDR3 extends over 16 amino acids. CDR1 is SNHLY, CDR2 FYNNEI, per germline. CDR3 loop: CASSEAPAGAGDEQFF. DNA of the CDR3: TGTGCCAGCAGTGAAGCGCCGGCGGGGGCTGGGGATGAGCAGTTCTTC.

The table lists this clonotype with many counts. The chain combines TRBV12-3 or TRBV12-4 with TRBJ2-3, with D possibly being TRBD2 (6 bases). The CDR3 is made up of 16 amino acids. Trimming cost V 4 bases and J 5 bases, with 19 bases left between them. The CDR3, as DNA: TGTGCCAGCAGTTCTATCAAGGGAGGAAGTGGAGATACGCAGTATTTT. It is translated as CASSSIKGGSGDTQYF.

This clonotype appeared many times. This sequence joins TRBV30 and TRBJ1-2; D not resolved. From germline, CDR1 is GTSNPN and CDR2 SVGIG (reference sequence). This CDR3 contains 14 residues. The ends were cut back, 2 bases at V and 2 bases at J, with 12 bases in the middle. The CDR3 coding sequence is TGTGCCTGGAGTCCTGGCTCCTGGAACTATGGCTACACCTTC. It specifies CAWSPGSWNYGYTF.

The sample holds a few counts of this clonotype. V usage is TRBV14 and J usage is TRBJ2-1; the match to TRBD2 covers 7 bases. The length of the CDR3 is 18 residues. Germline CDR1 reads SGHDN; CDR2 reads FVKESK. V gave up 2 bases and J gave up 3 bases; unmatched junction bases: 13. Here the CDR3 reads CASSQHPRAGVIYNEQFF. The CDR3 coding sequence is TGTGCCAGCAGCCAACACCCTAGGGCGGGAGTAATCTACAATGAGCAGTTCTTC. The full variable domain, with the rest looked up from reference TRBV14 and TRBJ2-1, is EAGVTQFPSHSVIEKGQTVTLRCDPISGHDNLYWYRRVMGKEIKFLLHFVKESKQDESGMPNNRFLAERTGGTYSTLKVQPAELEDSGVYFCASSQHPRAGVIYNEQFFGPGTRLTVL.

The V and J genes are TRBV4-1 and TRBJ2-5; D not certain. The CDR3 runs to 15 residues. V was shortened by 5 bases and J by 4 bases, with 17 bases between the two germline ends. CDR1 and CDR2 from the germline V gene are MGHRA and YSYEKL. The DNA of the CDR3 is TGCGCCAGCAGCGATTATGGGCAGCTCCGAGAGACCCAGTACTTC. Protein sequence: CASSDYGQLRETQYF.

This clonotype was seen more than once but under ten times. The chain joins TRBV19 to TRBJ1-1; tentative D call: TRBD1 (6 bases). V lost 9 bases, J lost 1 base, and 18 bases lay in between. CDR3 length equals 15 residues. Germline V gene data show CDR1 as LNHDA and CDR2 as SQIVND (reference sequence). The CDR3 bases are TGTGCCAGCTCGGGACAAGGGTTCAGGAACACTGAAGCTTTCTTT. As protein: CASSGQGFRNTEAFF.

This chain connects TRBV4-1 to TRBJ2-1; 10 bases fit TRBD2. V was clipped by 3 bases and J by 7 bases; unmatched bases: 9. This CDR3 is built from 16 residues. CDR1 MGHRA and CDR2 YSYEKL come from the germline V gene. The CDR3 loop is CASSHFLAGGLNEQFF. CDR3 bases: TGCGCCAGCAGCCACTTCTTAGCGGGGGGCCTGAATGAGCAGTTCTTC.